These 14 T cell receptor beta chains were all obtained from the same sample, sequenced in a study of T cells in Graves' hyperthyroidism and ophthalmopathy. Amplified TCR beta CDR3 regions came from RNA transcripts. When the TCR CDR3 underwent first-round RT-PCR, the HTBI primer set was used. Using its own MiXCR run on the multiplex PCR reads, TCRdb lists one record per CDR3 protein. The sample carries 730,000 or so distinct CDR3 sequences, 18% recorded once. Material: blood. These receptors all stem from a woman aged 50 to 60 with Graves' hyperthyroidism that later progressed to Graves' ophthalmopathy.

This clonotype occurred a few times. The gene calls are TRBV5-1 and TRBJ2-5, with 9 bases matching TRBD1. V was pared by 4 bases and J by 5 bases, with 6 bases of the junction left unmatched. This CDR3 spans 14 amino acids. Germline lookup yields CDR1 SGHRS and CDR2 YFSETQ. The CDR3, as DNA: TGCGCCAGCAGCAAACAGGGGGCGAGGGAGACCCAGTACTTC. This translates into CASSKQGARETQYF.

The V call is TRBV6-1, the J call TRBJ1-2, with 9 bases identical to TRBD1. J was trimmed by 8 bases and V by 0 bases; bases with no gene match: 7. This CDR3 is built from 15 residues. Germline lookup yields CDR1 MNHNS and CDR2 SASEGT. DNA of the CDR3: TGTGCCAGCAGTGAAGCGCATGGGACAGGGCAAGGCTACACCTTC. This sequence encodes CASSEAHGTGQGYTF.

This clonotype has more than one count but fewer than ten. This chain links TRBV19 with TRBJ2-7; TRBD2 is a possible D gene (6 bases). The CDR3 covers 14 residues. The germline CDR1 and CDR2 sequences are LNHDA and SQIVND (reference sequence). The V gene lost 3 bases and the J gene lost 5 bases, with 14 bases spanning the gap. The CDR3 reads CASSMEGGIHEQYF. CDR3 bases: TGTGCCAGTAGTATGGAGGGAGGTATCCACGAGCAGTACTTC.

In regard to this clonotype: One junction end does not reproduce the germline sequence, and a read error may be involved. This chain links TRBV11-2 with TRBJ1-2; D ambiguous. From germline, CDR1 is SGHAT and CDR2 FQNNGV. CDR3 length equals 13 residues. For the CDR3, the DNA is TGTGCCAGCAGCTTCGGCCAAAACTATGGCTACATCTTC. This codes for CASSFGQNYGYIF.

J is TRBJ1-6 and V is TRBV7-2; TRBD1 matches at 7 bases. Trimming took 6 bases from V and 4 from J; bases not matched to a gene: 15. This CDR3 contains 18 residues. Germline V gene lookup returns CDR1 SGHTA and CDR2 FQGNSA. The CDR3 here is CASRQTGYDDLYNSPLHF. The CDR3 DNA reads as TGTGCCAGCAGACAGACAGGGTACGACGACCTTTATAATTCACCCCTCCACTTT.

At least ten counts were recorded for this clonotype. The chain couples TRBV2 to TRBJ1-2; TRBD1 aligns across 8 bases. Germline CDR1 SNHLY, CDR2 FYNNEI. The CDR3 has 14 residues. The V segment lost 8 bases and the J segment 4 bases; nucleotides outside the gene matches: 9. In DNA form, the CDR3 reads TGTGCCAGCCCGGGAGATACAGGGGGCTATGGCTACACCTTC. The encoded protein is CASPGDTGGYGYTF.

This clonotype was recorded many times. In nucleotides, the CDR3 is TGTGCCAGCAGCCATCGGTGGGGGGATGGGGCTTTCTTT. As protein: CASSHRWGDGAFF. This chain joins TRBV6-2 or TRBV6-3 and TRBJ1-1; D possibly corresponds to TRBD1 (5 bases). The CDR3 covers 13 residues. Germline values: CDR1 MNHEY, CDR2 SVGEGT. Trimming removed 6 bases from V and 11 bases from J, with 19 bases in between.

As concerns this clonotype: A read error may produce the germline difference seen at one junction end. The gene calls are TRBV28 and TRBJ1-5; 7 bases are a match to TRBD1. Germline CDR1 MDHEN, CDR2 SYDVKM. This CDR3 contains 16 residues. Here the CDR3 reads CASSLWVTGINQPQHF. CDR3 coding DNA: TGTGCCAGCAGCTTATGGGTGACAGGGATCAATCAGCCCCAGCATTTT.

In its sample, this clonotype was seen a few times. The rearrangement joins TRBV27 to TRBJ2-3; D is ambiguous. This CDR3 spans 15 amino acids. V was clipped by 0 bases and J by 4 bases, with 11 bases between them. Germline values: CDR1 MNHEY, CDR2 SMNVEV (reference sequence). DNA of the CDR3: TGTGCCAGCAGTTTATCGAAGGTCATTTCAGATACGCAGTATTTT. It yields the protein CASSLSKVISDTQYF.

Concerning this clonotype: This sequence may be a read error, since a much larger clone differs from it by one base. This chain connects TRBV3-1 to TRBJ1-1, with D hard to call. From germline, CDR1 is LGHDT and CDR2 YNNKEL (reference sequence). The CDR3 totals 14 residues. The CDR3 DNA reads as TGTGCCAGCAGCCAAGATACGGTTAACACTGAAGCTCTCTTT. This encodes CASSQDTVNTEALF.

As DNA, the CDR3 is TGCAGTGCTCACTCTAAGTCGGGATACACTGAAGCTTTCTTT. As protein: CSAHSKSGYTEAFF. The chain combines TRBV20-1 with TRBJ1-1; no clear D. Trimming removed 5 bases from V and 3 bases from J, with 16 bases in between. Germline CDR1 reads DFQATT; CDR2 reads SNEGSKA (reference sequence). The CDR3 totals 14 residues.

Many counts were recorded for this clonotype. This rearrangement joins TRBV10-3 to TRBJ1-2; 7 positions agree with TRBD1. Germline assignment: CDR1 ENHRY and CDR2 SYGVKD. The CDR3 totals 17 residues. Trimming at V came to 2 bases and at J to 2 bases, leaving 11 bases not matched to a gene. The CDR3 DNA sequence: TGTGCCATCAGTGAGCCGAGGGACAGCGCCAAAAACTATGGCTACACCTTC. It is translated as CAISEPRDSAKNYGYTF.

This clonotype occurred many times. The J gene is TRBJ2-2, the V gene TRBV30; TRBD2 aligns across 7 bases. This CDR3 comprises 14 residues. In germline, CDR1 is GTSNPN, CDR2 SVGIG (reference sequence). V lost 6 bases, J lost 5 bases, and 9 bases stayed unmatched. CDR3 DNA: TGTGCCTGTGGTGGCGGGGGTACGACCGGGGAGCTGTTTTTT. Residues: CACGGGGTTGELFF. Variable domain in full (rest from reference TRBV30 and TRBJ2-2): SQTIHQWPATLVQPVGSPLSLECTVEGTSNPNLYWYRQAAGRGLQLLFYSVGIGQISSEVPQNLSASRPQDRQFILSSKKLLLSDSGFYLCACGGGGTTGELFFGEGSRLTVL.

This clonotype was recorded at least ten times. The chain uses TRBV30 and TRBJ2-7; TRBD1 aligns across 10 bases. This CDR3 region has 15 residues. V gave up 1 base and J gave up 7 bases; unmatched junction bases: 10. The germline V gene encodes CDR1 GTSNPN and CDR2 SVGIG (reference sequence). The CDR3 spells CAWSASGTGVQEQYF. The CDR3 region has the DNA TGTGCCTGGAGTGCCTCCGGGACAGGGGTCCAAGAGCAGTACTTC.